This T cell receptor (beta chain) was profiled in a study of CD8+CD57+ T cells in acquired aplastic anemia. Study context: Recorded DNA amounts for sorted CD4+ and CD8+ cells had an average of 3.2 ug.

About this clonotype: No antigen is known for it.

The patients chosen for sequencing had shown expansion of CD8+CD57+ cells (detected by flow cytometry). Blood was sampled before the patients had received any therapy. TCR beta VDJ and CDR3 profiling used genomic DNA as template. TCRdb called the reads again in MiXCR, with one record for every CDR3 protein. This sample yields 120,000 or so distinct CDR3 sequences, of which 40% are seen a single time; about 2.6% belongs to the top ten. Study observations and caveats: Common to patients and controls were 25 to 30 CD8+ CDR3 sequences.

The V and J ends lost 3 bases and 0 bases respectively, with 5 bases between them. The CDR3 runs to 14 residues. This receptor was taken from a human donor with aplastic anemia. Sample: sorted CD4+, CD8+, or CD8+CD57+ T cells (not recorded which) from PBMCs. V is TRBV12-3 or TRBV12-4 and J is TRBJ1-4; D uncertain. The CDR3 here is CASSFHATNEKLFF. The CDR3 bases are TGTGCCAGCAGTTTCCATGCAACTAATGAAAAACTGTTTTTT.